This is a list of T cell receptor beta chains from one sample in a study of blood T cell repertoires in COVID-19. Assay: immunoSEQ multiplex PCR; the TCRdb copy retains only in-frame clones and omits some. Of fewer than 200,000 clones listed, 80% to 90% are singletons. Sequenced input: peripheral blood. The receptors here all came from a woman over 75 with COVID-19, enrolled during active disease. The CDR3 runs from the conserved cysteine through the conserved F or W. A D gene is named only where the DNA matches it firmly. Where a row states a size, it is once, few, many or the class of an expanded clone; other rows omit it.

TRBV30,TRBJ1-2,-,few,13,TGTGCCTGGACCGTCCGGACAGACTATGGCTACACCTTC,CAWTVRTDYGYTF
TRBV5-1,TRBJ1-2,-,-,14,TGCGCCAGCAGCTTGATAGGGAGGGCTACTGGCTACACCTTC,CASSLIGRATGYTF
TRBV5-1,TRBJ2-1,TRBD2,-,15,TGCGCCAGCAGCACGAGCGGGAGTATCGGCAATGAGCAGTTCTTC,CASSTSGSIGNEQFF
TRBV6-1,TRBJ2-7,-,-,15,TGTGCCAGCAGTGAATACGGGACTTCATCCTACGAGCAGTACTTC,CASSEYGTSSYEQYF
TRBV7-9,TRBJ2-7,-,-,16,TGTGCCAGCGTACCCCCCGGGGCGGGGAACTCCTACGAGCAGTACTTC,CASVPPGAGNSYEQYF
TRBV19,TRBJ1-2,-,few,14,TGTGCCAGTAGTATAGGTCACAGCTCTTCTGGCTACACCTTC,CASSIGHSSSGYTF
TRBV11-2,TRBJ1-1,-,-,15,TGTGCCAGCAGCTTAGATAGGCAGGGGAACACTGAAGCTTTCTTT,CASSLDRQGNTEAFF
TRBV5-6,TRBJ1-1,TRBD1,-,14,TGTGCCAGCAGCTTGCGACAGGGAAACACTGAAGCTTTCTTT,CASSLRQGNTEAFF
TRBV4-2,TRBJ1-1,-,once,18,TGTGCCAGCAGCCAAGAACCCCCAGGTGCAGGGAGGGACACTGAAGCTTTCTTT,CASSQEPPGAGRDTEAFF
TRBV5-1,TRBJ2-5,TRBD2,-,16,TGCGCCAGCAGCTTGGTCGCGGGAGGAAACCAAGAGACCCAGTACTTC,CASSLVAGGNQETQYF
TRBV7-2,TRBJ1-2,-,-,13,TGTGCCAGCAGCTTTAACAGCAACTATGGCTACACCTTC,CASSFNSNYGYTF
TRBV9,TRBJ2-3,-,-,14,TGTGCCAGCAGCCCCAGGGGGGGCACAGATACGCAGTATTTT,CASSPRGGTDTQYF
TRBV29-1,TRBJ1-2,-,-,12,TGCAGCGTTCCGCAGGGTTCATATGGCTACACCTTC,CSVPQGSYGYTF
TRBV4-1,TRBJ1-1,-,-,14,TGCGCCAGCAGCCAAGTAAGGGGCGGAACTGAAGCTTTCTTT,CASSQVRGGTEAFF
TRBV7-8,TRBJ2-7,TRBD2,-,15,TGTGCCAGCAGCTCGAGTCGGGGAGGGGAATACGAGCAGTACTTC,CASSSSRGGEYEQYF
TRBV7-6,TRBJ1-1,TRBD1,once,16,TGTGCCAGCAGCTTAACCAGGGGGAGCTTGAACACTGAAGCTTTCTTT,CASSLTRGSLNTEAFF
TRBV11-3,TRBJ1-4,TRBD1,-,17,TGTGCCAGCAGCGCAGCTCGTGGTACAGGGGGAGATGAAAAACTGTTTTTT,CASSAARGTGGDEKLFF
TRBV5-6,TRBJ1-2,TRBD1,-,17,TGTGCCAGCAGCTTGGGCCCGGGAGGGGGCGCAAGGTATGGCTACACCTTC,CASSLGPGGGARYGYTF
TRBV19,TRBJ1-5,-,-,16,TGTGCCAGTAGTATAGAGTACAGGCTTGGAAATCAGCCCCAGCATTTT,CASSIEYRLGNQPQHF
TRBV3-1/TRBV3-2,TRBJ1-3,-,-,15,TGTGCCAGCAGCCAAGACCCCCACAGCGGAAACACCATATATTTT,CASSQDPHSGNTIYF
TRBV24-1,TRBJ2-3,TRBD1,-,16,TGTGCCACCAGTGACCTTGGGACAGGGGGCTCAGATACGCAGTATTTT,CATSDLGTGGSDTQYF
TRBV18,TRBJ1-1,-,-,16,TGTGCCAGCTCACCGGAAAAACAGGGTTCGGTCACTGAAGCTTTCTTT,CASSPEKQGSVTEAFF
TRBV7-2,TRBJ2-7,TRBD2,-,14,TGTGCCAGCAGCTCAAGGAGCGGGGCCTACGAGCAGTACTTC,CASSSRSGAYEQYF
TRBV6-4,TRBJ2-2,-,-,14,TGTGCCAGCAGCCCCATAGCGATCACCGGGGAGCTGTTTTTT,CASSPIAITGELFF
TRBV4-3,TRBJ2-1,-,few,12,TGCGCCAGCAGCCAAAGGTCGGAGGAGCAGTTCTTC,CASSQRSEEQFF
TRBV10-2,TRBJ2-6,-,-,12,TGCGCCAGCATAGATGGGGCCAACGTCCTGACTTTC,CASIDGANVLTF
TRBV2,TRBJ1-6,TRBD1,medium-sized,15,TGTGCCAGCAGCGCTCAGGGGGTTAGAGGTTCACCCCTCCACTTT,CASSAQGVRGSPLHF
TRBV4-1,TRBJ2-7,TRBD2,few,15,TGCGCCAGCAGCCAAAGTGGCGGGAGCTCCTACGAGCAGTACTTC,CASSQSGGSSYEQYF
TRBV5-5,TRBJ2-5,TRBD1,-,16,TGTGCCAGCAGCCCCCGGGACAGGGTCCTAAGAGAGACCCAGTACTTC,CASSPRDRVLRETQYF